The 19 T cell receptor beta chains below come from one sample, sequenced in a study of T cells in Graves' hyperthyroidism and ophthalmopathy. Amplification of TCR beta CDR3 regions was performed using RNA transcripts as template. A first-round RT-PCR of the TCR CDR3 used the HTBI primer set. TCRdb reanalysed the multiplex PCR reads using MiXCR and keeps one entry per CDR3 protein. The sample has 560,000 or so distinct CDR3 sequences; approximately 44% are singletons. What was sequenced was peripheral blood or thyroid tissue (not recorded which). The receptor set was obtained from a woman younger than 35 with Graves' hyperthyroidism.

This chain links TRBV5-6 with TRBJ1-1; no definite D call. Between the trimmed V and J ends, which lost 0 bases and 1 base, there was a span of 13 bases. This CDR3 is built from 16 residues. The germline CDR1 and CDR2 sequences are SGHDT and YYEEEE. The CDR3 reads CASSLEKGLGNTEAFF. For the CDR3, the DNA is TGTGCCAGCAGCTTGGAAAAGGGTCTCGGGAACACTGAAGCTTTCTTT.

V and J are TRBV24-1 and TRBJ2-7; weak D call: TRBD1 (6 bases). The CDR3 consists of 14 residues. V shed 9 bases and J shed 2 bases, with 16 bases lying between them. Germline CDR1 KGHDR, CDR2 SFDVKD. The CDR3 DNA reads TGTGCCACCCCCGCCCGGGACATGACCTACGAGCAGTACTTC. It codes for CATPARDMTYEQYF.

This clonotype is a singleton in its sample. V is TRBV7-9 and J is TRBJ2-7; D may be TRBD1 (6 bases). The CDR3 has 14 residues. The V end lost 5 bases, the J end lost 5 bases, and 16 bases lay between the germline ends. The germline CDR1 and CDR2 sequences are SEHNR and FQNEAQ (reference sequence). The CDR3, as DNA: TGTGCCAGCAGCACCAGGGGCTCCTTGGACGAGCAGTACTTC. Its protein product is CASSTRGSLDEQYF.

This clonotype turned up a few times. This rearrangement joins TRBV20-1 to TRBJ1-5; TRBD1 matches at 8 bases. Germline V gene data show CDR1 as DFQATT and CDR2 as SNEGSKA (reference sequence). The CDR3 spans 14 residues. The V segment lost 5 bases and the J segment 4 bases; nucleotides outside the gene matches: 7. The CDR3 region is CSAFRQGRNQPQHF. The CDR3 nucleotides are TGCAGTGCTTTCCGACAGGGGAGGAATCAGCCCCAGCATTTT.

This sequence joins TRBV7-9 and TRBJ2-7; 7 positions agree with TRBD2. The V and J ends lost 2 bases and 2 bases, in that order; junction bases with no gene match: 3. Germline CDR1 reads SEHNR; CDR2 reads FQNEAQ (reference sequence). The CDR3 has 14 residues. The CDR3 spells CASSLPGGPYEQYF. CDR3 DNA sequence: TGTGCCAGCAGCTTACCGGGGGGACCCTACGAGCAGTACTTC.

In this sample, this clonotype turned up a few times. The V call is TRBV10-3, the J call TRBJ1-5, with D tentatively TRBD1 (6 bases). Trimming pared 10 bases from V and 4 bases from J, leaving 17 bases between. In germline, CDR1 is ENHRY, CDR2 SYGVKD. The CDR3 totals 14 residues. The CDR3 protein is CASKGGRLNQPQHF. In nucleotides, the CDR3 is TGTGCCAGCAAAGGGGGACGGCTAAATCAGCCCCAGCATTTT.

This clonotype was counted a few times. The chain employs TRBV7-6 and TRBJ2-7; D may correspond to TRBD1 or TRBD2 (5 bases each). The germline V gene has CDR1 SGHVS and CDR2 FNYEAQ. The CDR3 loop spans 13 amino acids. V was shortened by 5 bases and J by 7 bases, with 15 bases between the two germline ends. The CDR3 here is CASSDRGEGEQYF. In DNA, the CDR3 is TGTGCCAGCAGCGACCGGGGCGAAGGGGAGCAGTACTTC.

The chain has TRBV19 and TRBJ2-7, with 12 bases identical to TRBD1. Germline CDR1 reads LNHDA; CDR2 reads SQIVND (reference sequence). With 4 bases clipped from V and 7 bases from J, the junction kept 5 bases outside the gene matches. This CDR3 has 14 amino acids. In nucleotides, the CDR3 is TGTGCCAGTAGTACGGGACAGGGGGCGGGGGAGCAGTACTTC. Translating gives CASSTGQGAGEQYF.

A few counts support this clonotype. The V gene is TRBV9, the J gene TRBJ1-1; D is perhaps TRBD1 (6 bases). The V end was cut by 0 bases, the J end by 6 bases, with 6 bases between. CDR1 and CDR2 (germline): SGDLS, YYNGEE. This CDR3 has 12 residues. DNA for the CDR3: TGTGCCAGCAGCGTAGCAGGGGCTGAAGCTTTCTTT. It encodes CASSVAGAEAFF.

The chain joins TRBV7-9 to TRBJ1-1; D unclear. Germline CDR1 and CDR2: SEHNR and FQNEAQ (reference sequence). Trimming pared 2 bases from V and 0 bases from J, leaving 7 bases between. This CDR3 contains 14 residues. CDR3 bases: TGTGCCAGCAGCTTAAGTCAAATGAACACTGAAGCTTTCTTT. Translated, it gives CASSLSQMNTEAFF.

This clonotype was seen a few times. This chain uses TRBV24-1 with TRBJ2-1; D not certain. The CDR3 has 13 amino acids. In germline, CDR1 is KGHDR, CDR2 SFDVKD. V lost 4 bases and J 7 bases, leaving 10 bases between the germline ends. The DNA of the CDR3 is TGTGCCACCAGTGACACTCTGAGGAATGAGCAGTTCTTC. This gives the protein CATSDTLRNEQFF.

In this sample, this clonotype turned up a few times. The chain recombines TRBV2 with TRBJ1-5; D remains ambiguous. Per germline, CDR1 SNHLY and CDR2 FYNNEI. V dropped 3 bases and J dropped 3 bases, with 9 bases sitting between them. The CDR3 covers 14 residues. The CDR3, as DNA: TGTGCCAGCAGTGACTCGGAGTACAATCAGCCCCAGCATTTT. It encodes CASSDSEYNQPQHF. The whole variable domain, filled in from reference TRBV2 and TRBJ1-5, reads EPEVTQTPSHQVTQMGQEVILRCVPISNHLYFYWYRQILGQKVEFLVSFYNNEISEKSEIFDDQFSVERPDGSNFTLKIRSTKLEDSAMYFCASSDSEYNQPQHFGDGTRLSIL.

The chain combines TRBV24-1 with TRBJ1-1, with a possible D match to TRBD1 (5 bases). Germline CDR1 is KGHDR and CDR2 is SFDVKD. The CDR3 consists of 15 residues. Trimming took off 5 bases at V and 8 bases at J, with 20 bases between the two ends. CDR3 DNA: TGTGCCACCAGTGCGACGACAGCCGGGGCTGCAGAAGCTTTCTTT. Translating gives CATSATTAGAAEAFF.

The chain joins TRBV5-1 to TRBJ1-1, with D uncertain. Trimming cost V 4 bases and J 0 bases, with 10 bases left between them. The CDR3 spans 14 residues. Germline V gene lookup returns CDR1 SGHRS and CDR2 YFSETQ. CDR3 in DNA: TGCGCCAGCAGCGTCGCCAGGCTGAACACTGAAGCTTTCTTT. Amino acid sequence: CASSVARLNTEAFF.

Ten or more counts support this clonotype. J is TRBJ1-2 and V is TRBV29-1; D might be TRBD1 (6 bases). Trimming took 4 bases from V and 7 from J, leaving 13 bases between them. This CDR3 region has 12 residues. The V gene's germline CDR1 is SQVTM and CDR2 ANQGSEA. The CDR3 spells CSVARGPGGYTF. The CDR3 region has the DNA TGCAGCGTTGCTCGGGGGCCTGGTGGCTACACCTTC.

This clonotype was found a few times. The chain links TRBV12-3 or TRBV12-4 to TRBJ1-2, with TRBD1 identical over 8 bases. The CDR3 spans 15 residues. The V segment lost 7 bases and the J segment 2 bases; nucleotides outside the gene matches: 9. CDR3 region: CASTGTGTGNYGYTF. The CDR3 DNA follows: TGTGCCAGCACCGGGACAGGAACGGGAAACTATGGCTACACCTTC.

In the case of this clonotype: Just one base apart from a much larger clone, this may be a read error. As the CDR3 is not closed by the conserved phenylalanine or tryptophan, this likely results from a read error. The V gene is TRBV7-2, the J gene TRBJ2-7; 7 bases map to TRBD1. This CDR3 comprises 14 residues. The germline CDR1 and CDR2 sequences are SGHTA and FQGNSA. After removal of 6 bases from V and 3 bases from J, the junction contained 8 bases not matched to a gene. The CDR3 reads CASSPRAGGYEQYL. The CDR3 coding sequence is TGTGCCAGCAGTCCGAGGGCAGGGGGCTACGAGCAGTACCTC.

This clonotype has just a few counts. The chain recombines TRBV7-6 with TRBJ2-5; D gene ambiguous. This CDR3 is 14 amino acids long. Germline CDR1 reads SGHVS; CDR2 reads FNYEAQ. V lost 5 bases to trimming and J lost 1 base, with 11 bases between them. CDR3 DNA: TGTGCCAGCAGCCACTGGGGTGGCCAAGAGACCCAGTACTTC. Its translation is CASSHWGGQETQYF.

This sequence joins TRBV29-1 and TRBJ1-2; perhaps TRBD1 as D (6 bases). Germline lookup yields CDR1 SQVTM and CDR2 ANQGSEA. Trimming took 7 bases from V and 3 from J, leaving 6 bases between them. The CDR3 runs to 10 residues. The CDR3 DNA follows: TGCAGCGGACAGGACTATGGCTACACCTTC. Translating it yields CSGQDYGYTF.